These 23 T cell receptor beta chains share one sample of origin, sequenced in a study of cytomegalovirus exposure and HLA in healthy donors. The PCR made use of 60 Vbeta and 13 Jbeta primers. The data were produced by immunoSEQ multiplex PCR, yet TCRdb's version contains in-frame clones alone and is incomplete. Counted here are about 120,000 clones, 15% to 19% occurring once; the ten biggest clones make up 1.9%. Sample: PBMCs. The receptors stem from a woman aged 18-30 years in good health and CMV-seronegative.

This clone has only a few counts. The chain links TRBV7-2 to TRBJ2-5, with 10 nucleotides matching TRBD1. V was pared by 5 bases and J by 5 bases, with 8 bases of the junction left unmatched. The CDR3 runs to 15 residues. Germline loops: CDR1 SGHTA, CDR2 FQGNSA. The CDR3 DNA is TGTGCCAGCAGCATCCCGGGACAGGGGCCGGAGACCCAGTACTTC. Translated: CASSIPGQGPETQYF. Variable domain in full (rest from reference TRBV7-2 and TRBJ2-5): GAGVSQSPSNKVTEKGKDVELRCDPISGHTALYWYRQSLGQGLEFLIYFQGNSAPDKSGLPSDRFSAERTGGSVSTLTIQRTQQEDSAVYLCASSIPGQGPETQYFGPGTRLLVL.

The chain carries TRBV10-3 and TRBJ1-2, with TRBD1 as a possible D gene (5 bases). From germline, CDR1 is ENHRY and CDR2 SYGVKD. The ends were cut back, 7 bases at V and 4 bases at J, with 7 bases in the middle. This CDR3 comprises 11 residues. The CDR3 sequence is CAITDSYGYTF. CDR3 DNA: TGTGCCATCACCGACAGCTATGGCTACACCTTC.

This CDR3 reads CASSWTGGEKLFF. CDR3 nucleotide sequence: TGTGCCAGCAGTTGGACAGGGGGAGAAAAACTGTTTTTT. The J gene is TRBJ1-4, the V gene TRBV25-1; TRBD1 matches at 10 bases. Losses at the gene ends were 5 bases for V and 8 bases for J; bases not matched to a gene: 2. Germline values: CDR1 MGHDK, CDR2 SYGVNS. CDR3 length equals 13 residues.

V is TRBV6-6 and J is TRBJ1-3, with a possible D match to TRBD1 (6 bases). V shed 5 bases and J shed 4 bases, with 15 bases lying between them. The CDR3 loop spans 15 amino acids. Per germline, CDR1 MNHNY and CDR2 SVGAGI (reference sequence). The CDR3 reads CASSNPRTAGNTIYF. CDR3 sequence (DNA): TGTGCCAGCAGTAATCCGCGGACAGCGGGAAACACCATATATTTT.

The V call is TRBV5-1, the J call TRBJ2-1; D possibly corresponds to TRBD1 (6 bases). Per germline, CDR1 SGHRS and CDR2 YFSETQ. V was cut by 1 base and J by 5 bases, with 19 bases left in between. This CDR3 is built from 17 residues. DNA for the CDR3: TGCGCCAGCAGCTTGCTGGTCCTAGGGGGTGGGAACAATGAGCAGTTCTTC. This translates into CASSLLVLGGGNNEQFF.

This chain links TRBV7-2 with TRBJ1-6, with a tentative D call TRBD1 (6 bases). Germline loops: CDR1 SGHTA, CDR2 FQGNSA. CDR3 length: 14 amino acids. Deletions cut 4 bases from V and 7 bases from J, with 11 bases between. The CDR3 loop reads CASSSATGNSPLHF. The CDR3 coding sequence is TGTGCCAGCAGCTCCGCGACAGGCAATTCACCCCTCCACTTT.

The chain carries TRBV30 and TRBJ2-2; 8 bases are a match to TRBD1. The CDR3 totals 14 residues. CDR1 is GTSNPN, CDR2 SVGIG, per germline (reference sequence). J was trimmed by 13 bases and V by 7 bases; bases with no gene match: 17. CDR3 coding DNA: TGTGCCTACTCCGGGACAGGCGCACTCCGGAGGCTGTTTTTT. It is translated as CAYSGTGALRRLFF.

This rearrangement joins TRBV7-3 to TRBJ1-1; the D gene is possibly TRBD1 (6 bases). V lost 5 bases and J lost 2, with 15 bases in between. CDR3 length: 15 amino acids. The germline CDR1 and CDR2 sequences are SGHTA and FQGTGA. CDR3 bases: TGTGCCAGCAGCCCAACGACAGGATACAACACTGAAGCTTTCTTT. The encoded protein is CASSPTTGYNTEAFF. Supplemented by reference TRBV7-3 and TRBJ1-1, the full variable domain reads GAGVSQTPSNKVTEKGKYVELRCDPISGHTALYWYRQSLGQGPEFLIYFQGTGAADDSGLPNDRFFAVRPEGSVSTLKIQRTERGDSAVYLCASSPTTGYNTEAFFGQGTRLTVV.

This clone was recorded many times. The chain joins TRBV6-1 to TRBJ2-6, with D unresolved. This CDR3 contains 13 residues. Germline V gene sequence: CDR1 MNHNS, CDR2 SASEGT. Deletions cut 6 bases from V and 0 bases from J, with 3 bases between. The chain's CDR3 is CASSSSGANVLTF. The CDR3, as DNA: TGTGCCAGCAGCTCCTCTGGGGCCAACGTCCTGACTTTC.

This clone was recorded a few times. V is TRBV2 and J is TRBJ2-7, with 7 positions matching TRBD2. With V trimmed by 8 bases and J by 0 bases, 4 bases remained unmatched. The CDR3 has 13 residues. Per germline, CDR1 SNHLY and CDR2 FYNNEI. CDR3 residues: CASGGGFSYEQYF. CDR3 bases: TGTGCCAGCGGGGGAGGGTTCTCCTACGAGCAGTACTTC.

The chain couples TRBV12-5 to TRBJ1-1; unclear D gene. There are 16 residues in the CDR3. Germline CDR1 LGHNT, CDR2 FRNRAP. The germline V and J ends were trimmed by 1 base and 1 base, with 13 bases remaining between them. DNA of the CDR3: TGTGCTAGTGGTTTGGAGGGTGCTGCGGGGAACACTGAAGCTTTCTTT. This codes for CASGLEGAAGNTEAFF.

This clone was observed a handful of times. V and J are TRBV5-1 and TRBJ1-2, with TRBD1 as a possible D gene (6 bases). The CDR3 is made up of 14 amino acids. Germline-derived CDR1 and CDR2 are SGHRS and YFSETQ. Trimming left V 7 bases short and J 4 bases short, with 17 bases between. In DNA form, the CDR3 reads TGCGCCAGCCGGGAGGGGGGGCTCAGCTATGGCTACACCTTC. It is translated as CASREGGLSYGYTF. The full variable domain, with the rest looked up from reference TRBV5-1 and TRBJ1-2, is KAGVTQTPRYLIKTRGQQVTLSCSPISGHRSVSWYQQTPGQGLQFLFEYFSETQRNKGNFPGRFSGRQFSNSRSEMNVSTLELGDSALYLCASREGGLSYGYTFGSGTRLTVV.

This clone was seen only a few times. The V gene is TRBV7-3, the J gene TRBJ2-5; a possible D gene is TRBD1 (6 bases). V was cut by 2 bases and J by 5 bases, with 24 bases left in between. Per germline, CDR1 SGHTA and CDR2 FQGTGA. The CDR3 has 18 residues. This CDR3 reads CASSLSNGGPRVVETQYF. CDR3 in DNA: TGTGCCAGCAGCTTATCTAATGGGGGCCCGCGGGTTGTGGAGACCCAGTACTTC.

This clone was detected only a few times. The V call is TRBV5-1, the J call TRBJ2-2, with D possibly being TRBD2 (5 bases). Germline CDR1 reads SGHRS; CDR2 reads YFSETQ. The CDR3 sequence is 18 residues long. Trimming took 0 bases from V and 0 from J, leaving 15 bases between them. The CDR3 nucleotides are TGCGCCAGCAGCTTGGCACGGGGTTTCAGCCCGAACACCGGGGAGCTGTTTTTT. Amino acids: CASSLARGFSPNTGELFF.

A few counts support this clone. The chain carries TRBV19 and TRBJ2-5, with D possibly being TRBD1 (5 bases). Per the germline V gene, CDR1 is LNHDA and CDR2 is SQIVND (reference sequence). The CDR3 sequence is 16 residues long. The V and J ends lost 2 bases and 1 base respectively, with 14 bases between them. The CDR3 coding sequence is TGTGCCAGTAGTATATCAGTACAGGTTATCCAAGAGACCCAGTACTTC. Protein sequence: CASSISVQVIQETQYF. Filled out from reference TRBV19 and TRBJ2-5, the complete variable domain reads DGGITQSPKYLFRKEGQNVTLSCEQNLNHDAMYWYRQDPGQGLRLIYYSQIVNDFQKGDIAEGYSVSREKKESFPLTVTSAQKNPTAFYLCASSISVQVIQETQYFGPGTRLLVL.

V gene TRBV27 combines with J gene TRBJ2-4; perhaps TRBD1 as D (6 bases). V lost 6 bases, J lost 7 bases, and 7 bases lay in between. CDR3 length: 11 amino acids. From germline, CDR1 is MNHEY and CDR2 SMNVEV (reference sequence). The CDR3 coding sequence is TGTGCCAGCAGGCAGGGGAACATTCAGTACTTC. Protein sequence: CASRQGNIQYF.

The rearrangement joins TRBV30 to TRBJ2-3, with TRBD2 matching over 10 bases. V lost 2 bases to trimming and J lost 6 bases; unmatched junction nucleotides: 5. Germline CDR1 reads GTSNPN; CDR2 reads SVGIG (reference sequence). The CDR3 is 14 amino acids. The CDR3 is CAWSLAGGKDTQYF. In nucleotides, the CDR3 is TGTGCCTGGAGTTTAGCGGGAGGAAAGGATACGCAGTATTTT. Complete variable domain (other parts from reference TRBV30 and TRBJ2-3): SQTIHQWPATLVQPVGSPLSLECTVEGTSNPNLYWYRQAAGRGLQLLFYSVGIGQISSEVPQNLSASRPQDRQFILSSKKLLLSDSGFYLCAWSLAGGKDTQYFGPGTRLTVL.

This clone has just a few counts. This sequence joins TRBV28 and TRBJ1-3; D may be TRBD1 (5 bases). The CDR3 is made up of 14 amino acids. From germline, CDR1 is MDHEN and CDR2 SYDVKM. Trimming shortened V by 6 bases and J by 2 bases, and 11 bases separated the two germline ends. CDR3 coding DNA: TGTGCCAGCAGCTACAGGAGCACTGGAAACACCATATATTTT. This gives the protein CASSYRSTGNTIYF.

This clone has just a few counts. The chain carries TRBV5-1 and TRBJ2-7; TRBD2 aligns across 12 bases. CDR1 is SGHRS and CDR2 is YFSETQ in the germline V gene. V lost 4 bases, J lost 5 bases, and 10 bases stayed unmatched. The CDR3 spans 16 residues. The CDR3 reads CASSLQTSGRTNEQYF. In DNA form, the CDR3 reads TGCGCCAGCAGCCTCCAGACTAGCGGGAGAACTAACGAGCAGTACTTC.

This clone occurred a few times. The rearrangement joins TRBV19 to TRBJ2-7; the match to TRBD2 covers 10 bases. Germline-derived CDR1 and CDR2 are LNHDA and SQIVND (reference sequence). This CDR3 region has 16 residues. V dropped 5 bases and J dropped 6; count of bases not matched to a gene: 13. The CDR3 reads CASSSRATLAGAEQYF. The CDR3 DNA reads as TGTGCCAGTAGTTCCCGGGCAACGCTAGCGGGGGCCGAGCAGTACTTC.

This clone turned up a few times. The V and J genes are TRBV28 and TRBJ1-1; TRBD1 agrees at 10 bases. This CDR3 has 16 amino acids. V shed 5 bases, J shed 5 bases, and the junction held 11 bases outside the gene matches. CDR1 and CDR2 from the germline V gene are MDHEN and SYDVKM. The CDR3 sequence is CASSLGTGDDGTEAFF. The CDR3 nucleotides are TGTGCCAGCAGTCTCGGGACAGGGGACGATGGTACTGAAGCTTTCTTT.

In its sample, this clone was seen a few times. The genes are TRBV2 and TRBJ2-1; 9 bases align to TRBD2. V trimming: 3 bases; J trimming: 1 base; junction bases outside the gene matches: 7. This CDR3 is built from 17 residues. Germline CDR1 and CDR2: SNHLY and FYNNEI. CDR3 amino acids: CASSDPAGGPSYNEQFF. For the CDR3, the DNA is TGTGCCAGCAGTGATCCGGCGGGAGGGCCTTCCTACAATGAGCAGTTCTTC.

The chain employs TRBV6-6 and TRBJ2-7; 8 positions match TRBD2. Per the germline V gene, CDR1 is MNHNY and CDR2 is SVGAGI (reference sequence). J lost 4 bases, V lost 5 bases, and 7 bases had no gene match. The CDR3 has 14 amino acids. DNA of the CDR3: TGTGCCAGCAGTCCTCGCGGGGGGAGGTACGAGCAGTACTTC. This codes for CASSPRGGRYEQYF.